The 18 T cell receptor beta chains in this list originate from one sample, sequenced in a study of blood T cell repertoires in COVID-19. This table comes from immunoSEQ multiplex PCR, and its TCRdb copy is limited to in-frame clones, with some not included. The sample consists of about 220,000 clones, roughly four fifths of them appearing once. Specimen: PBMCs or T cells enriched from blood (not recorded which). These receptors were taken from a woman in her forties with acute COVID-19.

V gene TRBV2 combines with J gene TRBJ2-7; 7 positions match TRBD1. The germline gives CDR1 SNHLY, CDR2 FYNNEI. This CDR3 contains 14 residues. The J segment lost 1 base and the V segment lost 7 bases, leaving 7 bases of the junction unmatched. CDR3 loop: CASISDRQSYEQYF. The CDR3 DNA follows: TGTGCCAGCATATCGGACAGGCAATCCTACGAGCAGTACTTC. Full variable domain (remainder filled in from reference TRBV2 and TRBJ2-7): EPEVTQTPSHQVTQMGQEVILRCVPISNHLYFYWYRQILGQKVEFLVSFYNNEISEKSEIFDDQFSVERPDGSNFTLKIRSTKLEDSAMYFCASISDRQSYEQYFGPGTRLTVT.

The J gene is TRBJ2-1, the V gene TRBV29-1; a weak D match, TRBD1 (5 bases). There are 13 residues in the CDR3. Trimming cost V 2 bases and J 2 bases, with 7 bases left between them. Germline CDR1 reads SQVTM; CDR2 reads ANQGSEA. The CDR3 is CSVEQTAYNEQFF. CDR3 nucleotides: TGCAGCGTTGAACAGACAGCCTACAATGAGCAGTTCTTC.

This clone was found once. The genes are TRBV4-1 and TRBJ2-3, with 10 bases that match TRBD2. J lost 0 bases, V lost 5 bases, and 8 bases had no gene match. The CDR3 runs 17 residues. Germline lookup yields CDR1 MGHRA and CDR2 YSYEKL. For the CDR3, the DNA is TGCGCCAGCAGCTACGACCGACTAGCGGGTAGCACAGATACGCAGTATTTT. Translating gives CASSYDRLAGSTDTQYF.

The V call is TRBV28, the J call TRBJ1-2; 7 bases are shared with TRBD1. The CDR3 totals 13 residues. V shed 6 bases and J 8 bases; nucleotides not matched to a gene: 9. Germline values: CDR1 MDHEN, CDR2 SYDVKM. Here the CDR3 DNA reads TGTGCCAGCAGCTATCAGGGGGAAGGCGGCTACACCTTC. This sequence encodes CASSYQGEGGYTF.

This clone was found a few times. The chain has TRBV7-9 and TRBJ1-2; TRBD1 agrees at 7 bases. Looked up from germline, CDR1 is SEHNR and CDR2 is FQNEAQ (reference sequence). This CDR3 spans 14 amino acids. Unmatched junction bases numbered 6, after V lost 5 bases and J lost 3 bases. The CDR3 nucleotides read TGTGCCAGCAGCCGACAGGGTTCGGACTATGGCTACACCTTC. Its translation is CASSRQGSDYGYTF. The full variable domain, in which reference TRBV7-9 and TRBJ1-2 provide the parts outside the CDR3, is DTGVSQNPRHKITKRGQNVTFRCDPISEHNRLYWYRQTLGQGPEFLTYFQNEAQLEKSRLLSDRFSAERPKGSFSTLEIQRTEQGDSAMYLCASSRQGSDYGYTFGSGTRLTVV.

The chain combines TRBV15 with TRBJ2-7; 7 bases agree with TRBD2. The CDR3 contains 17 residues. Germline loops: CDR1 LNHNV, CDR2 YYDKDF (reference sequence). The V segment lost 0 bases and the J segment 3 bases; nucleotides outside the gene matches: 11. The CDR3 nucleotides are TGTGCCACCAGCAGAGATCTTTCAAGCGGGACCAGCTACGAGCAGTACTTC. Translated, it gives CATSRDLSSGTSYEQYF.

J is TRBJ2-7 and V is TRBV7-8; D is ambiguous. The CDR3 is 14 residues long. V lost 1 base and J 3 bases, leaving 10 bases between the germline ends. Germline V gene data show CDR1 as SGHVS and CDR2 as FQNEAQ. CDR3 sequence (DNA): TGTGCCAGCAGCTTAGTAGCTCCCGGCTACGAGCAGTACTTC. This translates into CASSLVAPGYEQYF. The full variable domain, its missing parts supplied by reference TRBV7-8 and TRBJ2-7, is GAGVSQSPRYKVAKRGQDVALRCDPISGHVSLFWYQQALGQGPEFLTYFQNEAQLDKSGLPSDRFFAERPEGSVSTLKIQRTQQEDSAVYLCASSLVAPGYEQYFGPGTRLTVT.

The rearrangement uses TRBV18 and TRBJ1-1; 10 bases agree with TRBD1. Looked up from germline, CDR1 is KGHSH and CDR2 is LQKENI. The CDR3 runs 16 residues. Germline trimming cut 3 bases from V and 6 bases from J; bases unmatched to any gene: 10. DNA of the CDR3: TGTGCCAGCTCACCCTCCGGGACAGGGGCCCGGGCTGAAGCTTTCTTT. Amino acid sequence: CASSPSGTGARAEAFF.

This chain connects TRBV7-9 to TRBJ1-2; D remains unclear. Germline loops: CDR1 SEHNR, CDR2 FQNEAQ (reference sequence). V was trimmed by 4 bases and J by 2 bases, leaving 5 bases between them. This CDR3 is built from 12 residues. The CDR3 spells CASSSGNYGYTF. In nucleotides, the CDR3 is TGTGCCAGCAGCTCCGGGAACTATGGCTACACCTTC.

J is TRBJ1-5 and V is TRBV5-1; TRBD1 matches at 11 bases. Per germline, CDR1 SGHRS and CDR2 YFSETQ. This CDR3 has 16 residues. Losses at the gene ends were 0 bases for V and 4 bases for J; bases not matched to a gene: 3. Here the CDR3 reads CASSLGTGGINQPQHF. The CDR3 DNA follows: TGCGCCAGCAGCTTGGGGACAGGGGGCATAAATCAGCCCCAGCATTTT.

CDR3 sequence reads: CAWSIPRGSRDEQFF. The CDR3 bases are TGTGCCTGGAGTATTCCGCGGGGGTCTCGGGATGAGCAGTTCTTC. The chain carries TRBV30 and TRBJ2-1; TRBD2 matches at 7 bases. Germline V gives CDR1 GTSNPN, CDR2 SVGIG (reference sequence). The CDR3 is 15 amino acids. V trimming: 2 bases; J trimming: 8 bases; junction bases outside the gene matches: 12.

This rearrangement joins TRBV19 to TRBJ1-2; 7 bases align to TRBD1. The CDR3 consists of 12 residues. Germline V CDR1 and CDR2: LNHDA, SQIVND (reference sequence). V shed 6 bases and J 4 bases; nucleotides not matched to a gene: 2. The CDR3 loop is CASRDRAYGYTF. The CDR3 region has the DNA TGTGCCAGTAGAGACAGGGCCTATGGCTACACCTTC.

This rearrangement joins TRBV6-4 to TRBJ2-6; 7 bases agree with TRBD2. CDR3 length: 16 residues. From germline, CDR1 is MRHNA and CDR2 SNTAGT. J was trimmed by 0 bases and V by 5 bases; bases with no gene match: 4. CDR3 DNA sequence: TGTGCCAGCAGTAGCGGGGCAAGCTCTGGGGCCAACGTCCTGACTTTC. Its translation: CASSSGASSGANVLTF.

V usage is TRBV6-5 and J usage is TRBJ1-2; 7 bases match TRBD1. The CDR3 spans 14 residues. Trimming cost V 6 bases and J 7 bases; bases outside gene matches: 11. Germline V gene sequence: CDR1 MNHEY, CDR2 SVGAGI. The CDR3 is CASRQTGAVGGYTF. The DNA for the CDR3 is TGTGCCAGCAGGCAAACAGGGGCAGTGGGTGGCTACACCTTC.

This clone has just a few counts. J is TRBJ1-2 and V is TRBV7-2; weak D call: TRBD1 (6 bases). Trimming stripped 2 bases from V and 6 bases from J, with 13 bases between. The CDR3 runs to 14 residues. Germline CDR1 reads SGHTA; CDR2 reads FQGNSA. CDR3 DNA: TGTGCCAGCAGCTTAACAGGGCCTCCTGATGGCTACACCTTC. Amino acids: CASSLTGPPDGYTF.

The chain links TRBV10-3 to TRBJ1-2, with D perhaps TRBD1 (6 bases). There are 15 residues in the CDR3. From germline, CDR1 is ENHRY and CDR2 SYGVKD. Deletions cut 6 bases from V and 8 bases from J, with 22 bases between. The CDR3 DNA sequence: TGTGCCATCAGCCCACGTGGGGGCCCCTCGAGAGGCTACACCTTC. Its protein is CAISPRGGPSRGYTF.

The chain couples TRBV19 to TRBJ2-1; a weak D match, TRBD2 (5 bases). The CDR3 loop spans 15 amino acids. The germline V gene has CDR1 LNHDA and CDR2 SQIVND (reference sequence). The V and J ends lost 1 base and 0 bases respectively, with 7 bases between them. The chain's CDR3 is CASSIAGSSYNEQFF. CDR3 sequence (DNA): TGTGCCAGTAGTATAGCGGGGTCCTCCTACAATGAGCAGTTCTTC.

This clone was counted only a few times. The genes are TRBV4-1 and TRBJ2-3; 7 positions agree with TRBD1. V lost 4 bases and J lost 5; bases outside the gene matches: 6. Germline lookup yields CDR1 MGHRA and CDR2 YSYEKL. This CDR3 spans 14 amino acids. Here the CDR3 reads CASSLGQAVDTQYF. Written as DNA, the CDR3 is TGCGCCAGCAGCCTCGGACAGGCCGTAGATACGCAGTATTTT.